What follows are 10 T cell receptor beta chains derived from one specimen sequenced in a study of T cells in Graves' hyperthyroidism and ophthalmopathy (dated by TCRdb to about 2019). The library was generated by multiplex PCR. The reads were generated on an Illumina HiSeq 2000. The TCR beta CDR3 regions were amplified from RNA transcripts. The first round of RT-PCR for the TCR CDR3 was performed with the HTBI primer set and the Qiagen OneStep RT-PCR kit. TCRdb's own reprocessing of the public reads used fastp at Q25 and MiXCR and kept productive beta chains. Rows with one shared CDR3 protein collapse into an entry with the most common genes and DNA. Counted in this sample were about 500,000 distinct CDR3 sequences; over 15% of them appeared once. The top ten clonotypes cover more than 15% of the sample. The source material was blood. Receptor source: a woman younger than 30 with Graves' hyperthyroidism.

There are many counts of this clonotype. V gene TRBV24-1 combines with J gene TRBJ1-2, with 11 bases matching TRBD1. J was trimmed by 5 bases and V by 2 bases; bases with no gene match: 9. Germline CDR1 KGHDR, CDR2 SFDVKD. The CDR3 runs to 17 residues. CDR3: CATSDSGQGVDIYGYTF. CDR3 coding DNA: TGTGCCACCAGTGATTCGGGACAGGGGGTGGATATTTATGGCTACACCTTC.

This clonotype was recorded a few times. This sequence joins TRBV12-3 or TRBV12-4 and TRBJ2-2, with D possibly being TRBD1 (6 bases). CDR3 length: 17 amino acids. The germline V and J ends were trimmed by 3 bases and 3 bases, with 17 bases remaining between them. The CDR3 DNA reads TGTGCCAGCAGTTTGGGCAGGGGTTCCTACGACACCGGGGAGCTGTTTTTT. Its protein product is CASSLGRGSYDTGELFF.

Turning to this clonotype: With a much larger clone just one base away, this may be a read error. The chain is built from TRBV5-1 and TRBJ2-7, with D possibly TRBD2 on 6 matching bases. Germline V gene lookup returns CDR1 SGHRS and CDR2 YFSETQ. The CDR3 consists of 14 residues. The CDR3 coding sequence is TGCGCCAGCAGCTTGGGACGGGGGACCTACGAGCGGTACTTC. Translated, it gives CASSLGRGTYERYF.

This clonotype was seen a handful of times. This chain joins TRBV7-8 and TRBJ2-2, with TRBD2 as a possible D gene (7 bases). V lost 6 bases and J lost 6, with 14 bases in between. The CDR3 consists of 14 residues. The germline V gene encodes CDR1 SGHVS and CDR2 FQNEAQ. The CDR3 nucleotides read TGTGCCAGCAGAGGGGAGGGGGAGGCCGGGGAGCTGTTTTTT. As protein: CASRGEGEAGELFF.

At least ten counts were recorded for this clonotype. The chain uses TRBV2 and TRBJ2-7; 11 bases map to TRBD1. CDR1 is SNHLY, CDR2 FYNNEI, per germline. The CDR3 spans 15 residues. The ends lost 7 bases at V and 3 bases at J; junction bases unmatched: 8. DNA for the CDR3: TGTGCCAGCACCGGCAGGGGACAGGGGGGCTACGAGCAGTACTTC. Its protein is CASTGRGQGGYEQYF.

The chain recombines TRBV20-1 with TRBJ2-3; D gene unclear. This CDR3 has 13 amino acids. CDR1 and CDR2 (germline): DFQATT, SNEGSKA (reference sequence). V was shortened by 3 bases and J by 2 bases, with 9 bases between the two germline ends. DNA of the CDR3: TGCAGTGCTAGTGATCGGACCACAGATACGCAGTATTTT. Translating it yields CSASDRTTDTQYF.

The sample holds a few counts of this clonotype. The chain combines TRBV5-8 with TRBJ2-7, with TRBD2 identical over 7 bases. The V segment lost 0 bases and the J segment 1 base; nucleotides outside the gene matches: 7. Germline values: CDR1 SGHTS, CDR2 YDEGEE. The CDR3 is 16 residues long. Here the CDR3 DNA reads TGTGCCAGCAGCTTGGTAGACACGCGGGAGTCCTACGAGCAGTACTTC. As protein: CASSLVDTRESYEQYF. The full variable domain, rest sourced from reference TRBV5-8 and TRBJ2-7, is EAGVTQSPTHLIKTRGQQATLRCSPISGHTSVYWYQQALGLGLQFLLWYDEGEERNRGNFPPRFSGRQFPNYSSELNVNALELEDSALYLCASSLVDTRESYEQYFGPGTRLTVT.

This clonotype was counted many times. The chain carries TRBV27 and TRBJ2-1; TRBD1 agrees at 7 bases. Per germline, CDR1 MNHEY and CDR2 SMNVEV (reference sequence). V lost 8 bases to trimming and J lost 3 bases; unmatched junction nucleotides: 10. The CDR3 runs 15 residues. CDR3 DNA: TGTGCCAGCTCTCGTGAGGGACAGTACTACAATGAGCAGTTCTTC. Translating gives CASSREGQYYNEQFF.

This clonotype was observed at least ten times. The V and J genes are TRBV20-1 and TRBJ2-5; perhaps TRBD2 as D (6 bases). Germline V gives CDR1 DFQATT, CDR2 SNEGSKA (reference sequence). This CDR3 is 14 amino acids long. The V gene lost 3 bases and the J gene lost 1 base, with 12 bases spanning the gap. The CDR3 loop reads CSARPSGPQETQYF. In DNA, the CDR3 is TGCAGTGCTAGGCCGAGCGGGCCCCAAGAGACCCAGTACTTC.

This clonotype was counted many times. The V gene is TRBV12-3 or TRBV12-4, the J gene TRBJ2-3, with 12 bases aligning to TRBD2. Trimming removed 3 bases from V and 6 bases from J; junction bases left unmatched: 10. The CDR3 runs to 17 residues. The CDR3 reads CASSLSLAGGERDTQYF. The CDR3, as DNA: TGTGCCAGCAGTTTGAGTCTAGCGGGAGGGGAGCGGGATACGCAGTATTTT.